This is a list of T cell receptor beta chains from one sample in a study of T cell responses to AZD1222 COVID-19 vaccine. Method: immunoSEQ multiplex PCR; TCRdb's copy keeps in-frame clones and lacks some. The sample has around 150,000 clones, 94% seen once; the top ten hold approximately 5.5%. This material consisted of peripheral blood, taken 28 days after the second AZD1222 dose. The receptor source for this set is an adult who received the AZD1222 COVID-19 vaccine. Both conserved end residues are part of each CDR3. Each record gives: V gene, D gene, J gene, clone size, CDR3 protein, CDR3 DNA. D genes are given only for firm matches. A row's size may be missing; if present it is once, few, many or a size class.

V: TRBV21-1
D: -
J: TRBJ2-3
size: -
CDR3: CASSKGPSGSSTDTQYF
DNA: TGTGCCAGCAGCAAAGGCCCTAGCGGGAGTAGCACAGATACGCAGTATTTT

V: TRBV12-3/TRBV12-4
D: TRBD2
J: TRBJ2-5
size: -
CDR3: CASRAGVQETQYF
DNA: TGTGCCAGCCGGGCGGGAGTCCAAGAGACCCAGTACTTC

V: TRBV27
D: TRBD2
J: TRBJ2-1
size: -
CDR3: CASSLRSGRVYNEQFF
DNA: TGTGCCAGCAGTTTAAGGAGCGGGAGGGTCTACAATGAGCAGTTCTTC

V: TRBV9
D: -
J: TRBJ2-1
size: -
CDR3: CASSARTIDDEQFF
DNA: TGTGCCAGCAGCGCGAGGACGATTGACGATGAGCAGTTCTTC

V: TRBV2
D: TRBD2
J: TRBJ2-7
size: -
CDR3: CASSGQLAGGDEQYF
DNA: TGTGCCAGCAGTGGGCAACTAGCGGGAGGGGACGAGCAGTACTTC

V: TRBV27
D: TRBD2
J: TRBJ2-3
size: -
CDR3: CASSPRLAGTTDTQYF
DNA: TGTGCCAGCAGTCCCCGACTAGCGGGAACCACAGATACGCAGTATTTT

V: TRBV2
D: -
J: TRBJ2-7
size: -
CDR3: CASSGDCGGRGAYEQYF
DNA: TGTGCCAGCAGTGGCGACTGTGGGGGCCGGGGGGCCTACGAGCAGTACTTC

V: TRBV28
D: TRBD2
J: TRBJ2-3
size: -
CDR3: CASRVAGEGTDTQYF
DNA: TGTGCCAGCAGGGTAGCGGGAGAGGGCACAGATACGCAGTATTTT

V: TRBV5-5
D: TRBD2
J: TRBJ2-1
size: -
CDR3: CASSPGLAANNEQFF
DNA: TGTGCCAGCAGCCCGGGACTAGCGGCGAACAATGAGCAGTTCTTC

V: TRBV7-2
D: TRBD2
J: TRBJ2-7
size: -
CDR3: CASSLLAGGSYEQYF
DNA: TGTGCCAGCAGCCTTCTAGCGGGGGGCTCCTACGAGCAGTACTTC

V: TRBV18
D: -
J: TRBJ1-3
size: -
CDR3: CASSSQARYNTIYF
DNA: TGTGCCAGCTCATCTCAAGCTCGGTATAACACCATATATTTT

V: TRBV5-4
D: -
J: TRBJ2-3
size: -
CDR3: CASSVEGPTDTQYF
DNA: TGTGCCAGCAGCGTGGAGGGGCCCACAGATACGCAGTATTTT

V: TRBV6-6
D: -
J: TRBJ2-7
size: -
CDR3: CASIQDPTYEQYF
DNA: TGTGCCAGCATTCAAGATCCCACTTACGAGCAGTACTTC

V: TRBV11-2
D: -
J: TRBJ2-7
size: -
CDR3: CASSLAAPEEQYF
DNA: TGTGCCAGCAGCTTAGCGGCCCCAGAGGAGCAGTACTTC

V: TRBV30
D: -
J: TRBJ2-7
size: once
CDR3: CAWSVDVRYEQYF
DNA: TGTGCCTGGAGTGTGGACGTACGCTACGAGCAGTACTTC

V: TRBV27
D: -
J: TRBJ1-5
size: -
CDR3: CASSLFGGSHSNQPQHF
DNA: TGTGCCAGCAGTTTATTTGGAGGGAGCCACAGCAATCAGCCCCAGCATTTT

V: TRBV30
D: TRBD1
J: TRBJ2-1
size: -
CDR3: CAFPGQGFEQFF
DNA: TGTGCCTTTCCGGGACAGGGGTTTGAGCAGTTCTTC

V: TRBV11-2
D: -
J: TRBJ1-3
size: once
CDR3: CASSLTSDTIYF
DNA: TGTGCCAGCAGCTTAACGTCAGACACCATATATTTT

V: TRBV5-1
D: -
J: TRBJ2-3
size: -
CDR3: CASSPAGRQLPDTQYF
DNA: TGCGCCAGCAGCCCTGCCGGGCGGCAGCTGCCTGATACGCAGTATTTT

V: TRBV27
D: TRBD1
J: TRBJ1-1
size: -
CDR3: CASSLRGQALNTEAFF
DNA: TGTGCCAGCAGTTTGCGGGGACAGGCGTTGAACACTGAAGCTTTCTTT

V: TRBV3-1/TRBV3-2
D: -
J: TRBJ2-2
size: once
CDR3: CASSHAGELFF
DNA: TGTGCCAGCAGCCATGCCGGGGAGCTGTTTTTT

V: TRBV7-2
D: TRBD1
J: TRBJ1-1
size: once
CDR3: CASSLNRGTEAFF
DNA: TGTGCCAGCAGCCTAAACAGGGGCACTGAAGCTTTCTTT

V: TRBV28
D: -
J: TRBJ2-1
size: -
CDR3: CASSLLGYNEQFF
DNA: TGTGCCAGCAGTTTGTTGGGTTACAATGAGCAGTTCTTC

V: TRBV19
D: -
J: TRBJ2-1
size: -
CDR3: CASSIYDNEQFF
DNA: TGTGCCAGTAGTATCTATGACAATGAGCAGTTCTTC

V: TRBV2
D: -
J: TRBJ2-3
size: -
CDR3: CASSEALWGADTQYF
DNA: TGTGCCAGCAGTGAAGCGCTTTGGGGGGCAGATACGCAGTATTTT

V: TRBV5-1
D: -
J: TRBJ2-1
size: -
CDR3: CASSLVGGRDEQFF
DNA: TGCGCCAGCAGCTTGGTGGGAGGCCGGGATGAGCAGTTCTTC

V: TRBV9
D: TRBD2
J: TRBJ2-3
size: -
CDR3: CASSVMSGRELGTDTQYF
DNA: TGTGCCAGCAGCGTAATGAGCGGGAGAGAACTAGGCACAGATACGCAGTATTTT

V: TRBV7-3
D: TRBD2
J: TRBJ2-2
size: once
CDR3: CASSPNLGEGAGELFF
DNA: TGTGCCAGCAGCCCGAACTTGGGGGAGGGCGCCGGGGAGCTGTTTTTT

V: TRBV14
D: -
J: TRBJ1-1
size: -
CDR3: CASSRVGGLNTEAFF
DNA: TGTGCCAGCAGCCGGGTGGGAGGACTGAACACTGAAGCTTTCTTT

V: TRBV7-2
D: -
J: TRBJ1-2
size: -
CDR3: CASSLASRGAGNYGYTF
DNA: TGTGCCAGCAGCTTAGCGTCCCGGGGAGCAGGGAACTATGGCTACACCTTC

V: TRBV12-3/TRBV12-4
D: -
J: TRBJ1-5
size: -
CDR3: CASRYSNQPQHF
DNA: TGTGCCAGCCGGTATAGCAATCAGCCCCAGCATTTT

V: TRBV11-2
D: TRBD2
J: TRBJ2-1
size: once
CDR3: CASSPKLAAYGNEQFF
DNA: TGTGCCAGCAGCCCGAAACTAGCGGCTTACGGGAATGAGCAGTTCTTC

V: TRBV11-2
D: -
J: TRBJ2-7
size: -
CDR3: CASIPGHSLPRQYF
DNA: TGTGCCAGCATCCCGGGACATTCTTTGCCGCGGCAGTACTTC

V: TRBV6-5
D: -
J: TRBJ2-3
size: -
CDR3: CASRSLGGGVDTQYF
DNA: TGTGCCAGCAGATCCCTAGGGGGGGGAGTAGATACGCAGTATTTT

V: TRBV29-1
D: -
J: TRBJ2-7
size: few
CDR3: CSVAAQGRAYEQYF
DNA: TGCAGCGTTGCGGCACAGGGAAGGGCTTACGAGCAGTACTTC

V: TRBV21-1
D: -
J: TRBJ2-1
size: once
CDR3: CASSKAFVSPSYNEQFF
DNA: TGTGCCAGCAGCAAAGCCTTCGTCTCCCCCTCCTACAATGAGCAGTTCTTC

V: TRBV5-1
D: -
J: TRBJ1-2
size: -
CDR3: CASSLAPPPRDGYTF
DNA: TGCGCCAGCAGCTTGGCCCCACCGCCAAGGGATGGCTACACCTTC

V: TRBV5-1
D: TRBD1
J: TRBJ1-2
size: -
CDR3: CASSQHTDRVGANYGYTF
DNA: TGCGCCAGCAGCCAACATACGGACAGGGTGGGAGCTAACTATGGCTACACCTTC

V: TRBV28
D: -
J: TRBJ2-5
size: -
CDR3: CASSFIGAPGGGQYF
DNA: TGTGCCAGCAGTTTTATCGGTGCACCCGGAGGAGGTCAGTACTTC

V: TRBV11-2
D: -
J: TRBJ1-2
size: -
CDR3: CASSLAPDQGSYGYTF
DNA: TGTGCCAGCAGCTTAGCCCCTGACCAGGGTAGCTATGGCTACACCTTC

V: TRBV5-6
D: TRBD2
J: TRBJ2-7
size: -
CDR3: CASSPPGTSGRPSYEQYF
DNA: TGTGCCAGCAGCCCGCCCGGGACTAGCGGGAGGCCCTCCTACGAGCAGTACTTC

V: TRBV30
D: -
J: TRBJ1-3
size: once
CDR3: CAWSVLRSGNTIYF
DNA: TGTGCCTGGAGTGTACTACGATCTGGAAACACCATATATTTT

V: TRBV7-3
D: TRBD2
J: TRBJ2-7
size: -
CDR3: CASSLRGGSYEQYF
DNA: TGTGCCAGCAGCTTACGGGGAGGGTCCTACGAGCAGTACTTC

V: TRBV2
D: -
J: TRBJ2-1
size: -
CDR3: CASSEERYNEQFF
DNA: TGTGCCAGCAGTGAGGAACGGTACAATGAGCAGTTCTTC

V: TRBV5-1
D: -
J: TRBJ2-5
size: -
CDR3: CASSVAQGGQETQYF
DNA: TGCGCCAGCAGCGTCGCACAGGGTGGACAAGAGACCCAGTACTTC

V: TRBV20-1
D: -
J: TRBJ1-1
size: few
CDR3: CSASYDTEAFF
DNA: TGCAGTGCCAGCTATGACACTGAAGCTTTCTTT

V: TRBV19
D: -
J: TRBJ2-3
size: -
CDR3: CASSMEGARGDTQYF
DNA: TGTGCCAGTAGTATGGAGGGGGCAAGGGGAGATACGCAGTATTTT

V: TRBV5-4
D: -
J: TRBJ2-1
size: few
CDR3: CASSSITDLRNEQFF
DNA: TGTGCCAGCAGCTCGATTACGGACTTACGGAATGAGCAGTTCTTC

V: TRBV3-1/TRBV3-2
D: TRBD2
J: TRBJ2-3
size: -
CDR3: CASSPFCGSAQYF
DNA: TGTGCCAGCAGCCCTTTCTGCGGGAGCGCGCAGTATTTT

V: TRBV5-1
D: -
J: TRBJ2-2
size: -
CDR3: CASSLGHSQSGGELFF
DNA: TGCGCCAGCAGCTTGGGACATAGCCAGTCTGGCGGGGAGCTGTTTTTT

V: TRBV27
D: -
J: TRBJ2-1
size: once
CDR3: CASSLEATYNEQFF
DNA: TGTGCCAGCAGTTTAGAGGCCACCTACAATGAGCAGTTCTTC

V: TRBV5-5
D: TRBD2
J: TRBJ2-1
size: -
CDR3: CASSLALAVYNEQFF
DNA: TGTGCCAGCAGCTTGGCACTAGCGGTCTACAATGAGCAGTTCTTC

V: TRBV6-5
D: -
J: TRBJ1-4
size: -
CDR3: CASSYSGGFNEKLFF
DNA: TGTGCCAGCAGTTACAGTGGGGGGTTTAATGAAAAACTGTTTTTT

V: TRBV16
D: -
J: TRBJ2-5
size: -
CDR3: CASGGGTSETQYF
DNA: TGTGCCAGCGGAGGCGGGACTTCGGAGACCCAGTACTTC

V: TRBV7-9
D: -
J: TRBJ2-1
size: -
CDR3: CASSNSGVRGNEQFF
DNA: TGTGCCAGCAGCAACAGCGGAGTGCGTGGCAATGAGCAGTTCTTC

V: TRBV2
D: TRBD1
J: TRBJ2-1
size: -
CDR3: CASNRQGPYNEQFF
DNA: TGTGCCAGCAACCGACAGGGCCCCTACAATGAGCAGTTCTTC

V: TRBV27
D: TRBD1
J: TRBJ1-1
size: -
CDR3: CASSSGQTNTEAFF
DNA: TGTGCCAGCAGTTCGGGACAGACGAACACTGAAGCTTTCTTT